This T cell receptor (beta chain) was identified during a study of blood T cell repertoires in COVID-19. CDR1 MNHEY and CDR2 SVGAGI come from the germline V gene. Trimming cost V 4 bases and J 5 bases, with 12 bases left between them. The CDR3 extends over 14 amino acids. Produced via immunoSEQ multiplex PCR; TCRdb's table is partial and in-frame only. The sample lists approximately 140,000 clones, around 80% occurring once. Material for sequencing was peripheral blood. This chain joins TRBV6-5 and TRBJ2-1, with TRBD1 as a possible D gene (6 bases). The TCR comes from a human donor in a cohort sampled during active COVID-19. The CDR3, as DNA: TGTGCCAGCAGTTTCCTCCGACAGGACAATGAGCAGTTCTTC. Amino acid sequence: CASSFLRQDNEQFF.